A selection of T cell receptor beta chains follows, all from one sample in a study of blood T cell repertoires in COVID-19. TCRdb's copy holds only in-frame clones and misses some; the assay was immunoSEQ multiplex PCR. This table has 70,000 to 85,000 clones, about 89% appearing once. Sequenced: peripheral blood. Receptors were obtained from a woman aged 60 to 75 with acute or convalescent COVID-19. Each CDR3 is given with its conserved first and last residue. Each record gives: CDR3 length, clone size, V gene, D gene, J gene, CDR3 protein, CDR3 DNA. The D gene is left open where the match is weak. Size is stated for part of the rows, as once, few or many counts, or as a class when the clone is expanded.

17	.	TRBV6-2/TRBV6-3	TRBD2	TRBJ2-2	CASSYGWTSGGFGELFF	TGTGCCAGCAGTTACGGATGGACTAGCGGGGGTTTCGGGGAGCTGTTTTTT
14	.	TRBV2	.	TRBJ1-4	CASVRDTTNEKLFF	TGTGCCAGTGTTCGGGACACAACTAATGAAAAACTGTTTTTT
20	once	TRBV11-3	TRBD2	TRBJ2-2	CASSMTGGTAQRGVTGELFF	TGTGCCAGCAGCATGACTGGGGGGACAGCTCAGCGGGGGGTCACCGGGGAGCTGTTTTTT
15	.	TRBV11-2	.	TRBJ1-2	CASSLDGWRGGGYTF	TGTGCCAGCAGCTTAGACGGTTGGAGGGGGGGTGGCTACACCTTC
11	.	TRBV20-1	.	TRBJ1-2	CSASGQYGYTF	TGCAGTGCTTCTGGACAGTATGGCTACACCTTC
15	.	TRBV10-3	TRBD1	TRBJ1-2	CAISVETGTSYGYTF	TGTGCCATCAGTGTAGAGACAGGGACTTCCTATGGCTACACCTTC
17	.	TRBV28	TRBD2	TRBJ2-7	CASSFFTAGGPSYEQYF	TGTGCCAGCAGTTTCTTTACAGCGGGGGGCCCCTCCTACGAGCAGTACTTC
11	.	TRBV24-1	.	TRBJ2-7	CATRKGREQYF	TGTGCCACCAGAAAGGGGCGCGAGCAGTACTTC
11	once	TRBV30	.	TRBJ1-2	CAWSVAYGYTF	TGTGCCTGGAGTGTAGCGTATGGCTACACCTTC
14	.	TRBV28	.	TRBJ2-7	CASRSRTQFNEQYF	TGTGCCAGCAGGTCCCGGACACAGTTTAACGAGCAGTACTTC
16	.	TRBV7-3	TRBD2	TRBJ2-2	CASSLTGGGAPGELFF	TGTGCCAGCAGCTTAACTGGCGGGGGGGCGCCCGGGGAGCTGTTTTTT
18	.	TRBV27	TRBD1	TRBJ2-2	CASSSGTGGVGDTGELFF	TGTGCCAGCAGCTCCGGGACAGGGGGGGTGGGAGACACCGGGGAGCTGTTTTTT
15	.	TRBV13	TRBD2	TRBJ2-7	CASSASGRRAYEQYF	TGTGCCAGCAGCGCCAGCGGGAGACGGGCCTACGAGCAGTACTTC
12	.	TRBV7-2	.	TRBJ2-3	CASSFAADTQYF	TGTGCCAGCAGCTTTGCGGCGGATACGCAGTATTTT
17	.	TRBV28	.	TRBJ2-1	CASSLMVGGTSYNEQFF	TGTGCCAGCAGTTTAATGGTAGGCGGGACCTCCTACAATGAGCAGTTCTTC
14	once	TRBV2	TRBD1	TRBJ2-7	CASSVGQETIEQYF	TGTGCCAGCAGTGTGGGACAGGAGACTATCGAGCAGTACTTC
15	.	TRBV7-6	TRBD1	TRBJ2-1	CASSSEDRAYNEQFF	TGTGCCAGCAGCTCGGAGGACAGGGCGTACAATGAGCAGTTCTTC
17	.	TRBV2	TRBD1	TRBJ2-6	CASLAGQGRSGANVLTF	TGTGCCAGCCTGGCCGGACAGGGGCGCTCTGGGGCCAACGTCCTGACTTTC
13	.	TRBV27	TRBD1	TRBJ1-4	CASRQGMDEKLFF	TGTGCCAGTAGACAGGGTATGGATGAAAAACTGTTTTTT
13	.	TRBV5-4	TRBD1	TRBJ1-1	CASSYDRGTEAFF	TGTGCCAGCAGTTATGACAGGGGGACTGAAGCTTTCTTT